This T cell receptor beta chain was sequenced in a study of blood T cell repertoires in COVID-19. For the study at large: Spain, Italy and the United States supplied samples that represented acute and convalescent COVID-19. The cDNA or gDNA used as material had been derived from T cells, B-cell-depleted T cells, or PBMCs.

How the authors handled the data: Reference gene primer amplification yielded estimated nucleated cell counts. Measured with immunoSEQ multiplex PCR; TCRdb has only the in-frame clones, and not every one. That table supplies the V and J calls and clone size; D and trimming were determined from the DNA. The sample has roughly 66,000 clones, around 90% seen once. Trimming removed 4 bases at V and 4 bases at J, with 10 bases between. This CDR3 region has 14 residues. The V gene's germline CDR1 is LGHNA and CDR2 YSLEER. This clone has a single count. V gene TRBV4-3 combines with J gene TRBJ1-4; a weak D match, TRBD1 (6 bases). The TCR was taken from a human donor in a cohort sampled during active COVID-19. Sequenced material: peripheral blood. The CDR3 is CASSLGTINEKLFF. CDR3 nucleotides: TGCGCCAGCAGCCTCGGGACAATTAATGAAAAACTGTTTTTT.